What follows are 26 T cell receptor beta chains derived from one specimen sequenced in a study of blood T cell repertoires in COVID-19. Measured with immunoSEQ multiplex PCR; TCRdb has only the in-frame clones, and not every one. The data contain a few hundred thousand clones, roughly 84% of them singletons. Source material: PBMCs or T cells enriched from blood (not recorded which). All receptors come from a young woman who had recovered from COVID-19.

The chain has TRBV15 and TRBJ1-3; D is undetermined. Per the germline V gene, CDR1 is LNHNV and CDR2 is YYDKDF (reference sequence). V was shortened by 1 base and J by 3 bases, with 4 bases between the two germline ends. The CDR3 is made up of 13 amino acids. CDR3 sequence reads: CATSRAVGNTIYF. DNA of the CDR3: TGTGCCACCAGCAGAGCAGTTGGAAACACCATATATTTT. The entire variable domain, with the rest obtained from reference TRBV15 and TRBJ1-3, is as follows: DAMVIQNPRYQVTQFGKPVTLSCSQTLNHNVMYWYQQKSSQAPKLLFHYYDKDFNNEADTPDNFQSRRPNTSFCFLDIRSPGLGDTAMYLCATSRAVGNTIYFGEGSWLTVV.

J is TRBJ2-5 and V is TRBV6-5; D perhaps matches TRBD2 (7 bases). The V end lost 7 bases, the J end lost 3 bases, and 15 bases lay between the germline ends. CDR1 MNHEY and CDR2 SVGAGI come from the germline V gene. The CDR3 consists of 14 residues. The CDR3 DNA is TGTGCCAGCACTGGCGGGGGCCCAGAAGAGACCCAGTACTTC. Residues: CASTGGGPEETQYF.

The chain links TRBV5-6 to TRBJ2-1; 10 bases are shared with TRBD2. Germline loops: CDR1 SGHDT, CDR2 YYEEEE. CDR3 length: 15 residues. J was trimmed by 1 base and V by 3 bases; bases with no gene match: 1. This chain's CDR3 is CASSYSGGSYNEQFF. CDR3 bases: TGTGCCAGCAGCTATAGCGGGGGGTCCTACAATGAGCAGTTCTTC.

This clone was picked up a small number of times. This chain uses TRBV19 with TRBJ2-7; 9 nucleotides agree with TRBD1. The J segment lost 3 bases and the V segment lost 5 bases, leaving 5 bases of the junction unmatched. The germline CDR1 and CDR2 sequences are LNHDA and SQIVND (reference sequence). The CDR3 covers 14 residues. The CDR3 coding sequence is TGTGCCAGTAGTCTTTCGGGACAGGGCTACGAGCAGTACTTC. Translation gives CASSLSGQGYEQYF.

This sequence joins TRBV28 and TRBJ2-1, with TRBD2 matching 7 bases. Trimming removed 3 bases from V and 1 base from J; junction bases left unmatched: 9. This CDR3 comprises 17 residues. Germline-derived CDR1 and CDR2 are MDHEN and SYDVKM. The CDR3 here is CASSLTSEAGSYNEQFF. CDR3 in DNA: TGTGCCAGCAGTTTGACGTCGGAAGCGGGATCCTACAATGAGCAGTTCTTC.

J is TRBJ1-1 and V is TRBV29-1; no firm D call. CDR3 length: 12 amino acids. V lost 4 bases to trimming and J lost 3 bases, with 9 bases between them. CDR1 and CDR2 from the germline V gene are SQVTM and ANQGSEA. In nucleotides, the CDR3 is TGCAGCGTTGGCGGGAAGGACACTGAAGCTTTCTTT. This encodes CSVGGKDTEAFF.

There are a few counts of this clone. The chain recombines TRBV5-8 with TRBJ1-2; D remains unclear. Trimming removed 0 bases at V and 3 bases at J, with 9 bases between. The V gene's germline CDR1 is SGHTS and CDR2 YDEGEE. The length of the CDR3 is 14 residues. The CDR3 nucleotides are TGTGCCAGCAGCTTGGTAGGGCGGGACTATGGCTACACCTTC. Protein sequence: CASSLVGRDYGYTF.

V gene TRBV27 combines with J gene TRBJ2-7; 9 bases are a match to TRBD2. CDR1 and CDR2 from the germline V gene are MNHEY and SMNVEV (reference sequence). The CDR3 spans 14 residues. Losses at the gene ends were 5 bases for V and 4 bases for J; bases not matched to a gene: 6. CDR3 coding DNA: TGTGCCAGCAGTCCTGGACTAGCGCGTTACGAGCAGTACTTC. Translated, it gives CASSPGLARYEQYF.

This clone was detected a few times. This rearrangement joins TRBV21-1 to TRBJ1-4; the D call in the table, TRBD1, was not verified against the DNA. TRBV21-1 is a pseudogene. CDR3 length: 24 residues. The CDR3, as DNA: TGTGCCAGCAGCAAAGTCGCCGACAGGGGTGATATGTGGGCTATGAAAAATTCCTATGAAAAACTGTTTTTT. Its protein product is CASSKVADRGDMWAMKNSYEKLFF.

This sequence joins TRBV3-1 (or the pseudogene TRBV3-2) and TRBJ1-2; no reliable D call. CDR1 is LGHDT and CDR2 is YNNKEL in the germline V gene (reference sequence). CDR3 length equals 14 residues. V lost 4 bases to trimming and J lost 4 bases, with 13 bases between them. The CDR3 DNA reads TGTGCCAGCAGCCTACAGCGGACTAGCTATGGCTACACCTTC. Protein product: CASSLQRTSYGYTF.

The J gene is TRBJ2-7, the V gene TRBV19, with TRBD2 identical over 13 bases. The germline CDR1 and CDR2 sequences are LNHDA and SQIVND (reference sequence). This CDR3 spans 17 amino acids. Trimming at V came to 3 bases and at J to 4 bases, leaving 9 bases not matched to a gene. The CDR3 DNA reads TGTGCCAGTAGTATTGGCCGGACTAGCGGGAGTGAATACGAGCAGTACTTC. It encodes CASSIGRTSGSEYEQYF.

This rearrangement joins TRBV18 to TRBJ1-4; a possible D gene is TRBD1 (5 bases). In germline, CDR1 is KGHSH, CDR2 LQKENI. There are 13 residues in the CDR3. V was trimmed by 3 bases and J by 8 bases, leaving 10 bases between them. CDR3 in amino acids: CASSPEGLEKLFF. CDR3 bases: TGTGCCAGCTCACCCGAGGGACTCGAAAAACTGTTTTTT.

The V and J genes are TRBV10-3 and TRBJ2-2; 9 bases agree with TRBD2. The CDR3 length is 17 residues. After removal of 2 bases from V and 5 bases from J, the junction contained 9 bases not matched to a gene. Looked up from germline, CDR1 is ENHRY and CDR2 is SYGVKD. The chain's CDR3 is CAISEGRAGGETGELFF. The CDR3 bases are TGTGCCATCAGTGAGGGAAGAGCGGGAGGTGAAACCGGGGAGCTGTTTTTT.

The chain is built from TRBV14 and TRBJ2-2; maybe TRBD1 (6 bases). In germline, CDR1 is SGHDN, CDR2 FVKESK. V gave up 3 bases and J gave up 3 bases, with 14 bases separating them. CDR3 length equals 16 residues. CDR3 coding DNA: TGTGCCAGCAGCCAGGGAAGGGGGATCTACACCGGGGAGCTGTTTTTT. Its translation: CASSQGRGIYTGELFF.

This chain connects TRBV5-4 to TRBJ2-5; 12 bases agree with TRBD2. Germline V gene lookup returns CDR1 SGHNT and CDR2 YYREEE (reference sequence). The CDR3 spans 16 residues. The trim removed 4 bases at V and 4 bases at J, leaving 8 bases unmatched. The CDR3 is CASSPTSGSGGETQYF. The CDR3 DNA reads TGTGCCAGCAGCCCGACTAGCGGGAGTGGCGGAGAGACCCAGTACTTC.

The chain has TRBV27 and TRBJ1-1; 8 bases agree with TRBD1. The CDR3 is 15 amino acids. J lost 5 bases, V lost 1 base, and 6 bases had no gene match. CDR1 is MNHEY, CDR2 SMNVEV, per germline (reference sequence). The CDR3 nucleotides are TGTGCCAGCAGTTTATGGGCGGGGACAGGAACTGAAGCTTTCTTT. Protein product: CASSLWAGTGTEAFF.

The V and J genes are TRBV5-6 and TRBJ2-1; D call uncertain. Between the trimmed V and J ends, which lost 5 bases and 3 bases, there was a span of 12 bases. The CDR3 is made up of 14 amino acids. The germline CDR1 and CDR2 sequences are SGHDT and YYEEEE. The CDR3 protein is CASSTRGIYNEQFF. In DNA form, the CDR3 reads TGTGCCAGCAGTACCCGCGGTATCTACAATGAGCAGTTCTTC.

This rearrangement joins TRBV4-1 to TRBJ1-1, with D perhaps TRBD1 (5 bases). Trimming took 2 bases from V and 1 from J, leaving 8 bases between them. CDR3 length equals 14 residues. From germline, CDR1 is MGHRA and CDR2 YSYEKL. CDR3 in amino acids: CASSQPRANTEAFF. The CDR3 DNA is TGCGCCAGCAGCCAACCCAGGGCGAACACTGAAGCTTTCTTT.

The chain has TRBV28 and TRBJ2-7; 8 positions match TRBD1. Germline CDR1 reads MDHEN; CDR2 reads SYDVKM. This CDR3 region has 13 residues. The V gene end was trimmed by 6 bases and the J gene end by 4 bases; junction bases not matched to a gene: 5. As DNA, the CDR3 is TGTGCCAGCAGCTCGGGACAGGAGTACGAGCAGTACTTC. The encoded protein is CASSSGQEYEQYF.

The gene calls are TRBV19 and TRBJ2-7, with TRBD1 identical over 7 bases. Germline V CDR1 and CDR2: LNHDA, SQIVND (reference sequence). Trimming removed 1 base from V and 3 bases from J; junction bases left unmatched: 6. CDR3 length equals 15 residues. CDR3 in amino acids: CASSIGRGHLYEQYF. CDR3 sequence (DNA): TGTGCCAGTAGTATAGGAAGGGGGCATCTCTACGAGCAGTACTTC.

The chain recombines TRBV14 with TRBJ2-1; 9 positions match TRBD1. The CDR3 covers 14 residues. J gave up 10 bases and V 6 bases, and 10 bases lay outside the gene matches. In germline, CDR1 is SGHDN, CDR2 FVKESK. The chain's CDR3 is CASRLGQGYLEQFF. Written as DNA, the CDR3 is TGTGCCAGCAGATTAGGACAGGGGTATCTCGAGCAGTTCTTC.

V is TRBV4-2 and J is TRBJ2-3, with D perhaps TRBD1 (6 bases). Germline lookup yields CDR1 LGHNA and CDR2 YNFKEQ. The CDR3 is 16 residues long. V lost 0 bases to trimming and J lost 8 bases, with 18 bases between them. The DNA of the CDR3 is TGTGCCAGCAGCCAAGAAGGGAACAGGGTTGAGGTTACGCAGTATTTT. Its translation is CASSQEGNRVEVTQYF.

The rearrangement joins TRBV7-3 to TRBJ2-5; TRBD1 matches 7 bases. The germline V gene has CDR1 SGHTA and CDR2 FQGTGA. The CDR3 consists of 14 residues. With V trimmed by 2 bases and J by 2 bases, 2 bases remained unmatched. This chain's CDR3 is CASSLGDSQETQYF. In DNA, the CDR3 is TGTGCCAGCAGCTTAGGGGACAGTCAAGAGACCCAGTACTTC.

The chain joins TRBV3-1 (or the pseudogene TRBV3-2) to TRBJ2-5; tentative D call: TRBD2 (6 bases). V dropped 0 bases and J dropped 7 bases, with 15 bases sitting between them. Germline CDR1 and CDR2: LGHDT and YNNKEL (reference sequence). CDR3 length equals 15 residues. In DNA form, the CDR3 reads TGTGCCAGCAGCCAAGAGAAGGACTACCACCGGACCCAGTACTTC. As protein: CASSQEKDYHRTQYF.

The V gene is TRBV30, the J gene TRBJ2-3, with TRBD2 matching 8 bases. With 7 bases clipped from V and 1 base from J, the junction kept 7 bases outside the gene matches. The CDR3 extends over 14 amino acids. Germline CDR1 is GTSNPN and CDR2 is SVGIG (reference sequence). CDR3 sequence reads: CAFLAGWGTDTQYF. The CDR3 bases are TGTGCCTTCTTAGCGGGGTGGGGCACAGATACGCAGTATTTT.

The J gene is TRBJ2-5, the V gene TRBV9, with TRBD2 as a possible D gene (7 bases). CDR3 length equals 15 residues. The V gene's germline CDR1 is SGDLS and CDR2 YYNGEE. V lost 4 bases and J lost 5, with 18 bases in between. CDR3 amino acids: CASSPTGGRGETQYF. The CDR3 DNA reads TGTGCCAGCAGCCCCACCGGGGGGCGCGGGGAGACCCAGTACTTC.